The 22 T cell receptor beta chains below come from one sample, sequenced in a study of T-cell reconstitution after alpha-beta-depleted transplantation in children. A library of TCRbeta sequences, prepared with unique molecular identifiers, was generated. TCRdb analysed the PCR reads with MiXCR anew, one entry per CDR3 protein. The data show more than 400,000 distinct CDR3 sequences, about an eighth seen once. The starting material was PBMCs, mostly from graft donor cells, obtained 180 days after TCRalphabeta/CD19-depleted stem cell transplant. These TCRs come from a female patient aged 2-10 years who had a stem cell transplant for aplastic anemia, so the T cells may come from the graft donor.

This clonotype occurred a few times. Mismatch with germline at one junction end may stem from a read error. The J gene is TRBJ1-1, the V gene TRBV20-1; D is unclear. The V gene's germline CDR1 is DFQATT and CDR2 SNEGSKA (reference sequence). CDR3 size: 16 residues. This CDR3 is CSARDGGGTLNTEAFF. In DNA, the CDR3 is TGCAGTGCCAGAGACGGTGGAGGTACGTTGAACACTGAAGCTTTCTTT.

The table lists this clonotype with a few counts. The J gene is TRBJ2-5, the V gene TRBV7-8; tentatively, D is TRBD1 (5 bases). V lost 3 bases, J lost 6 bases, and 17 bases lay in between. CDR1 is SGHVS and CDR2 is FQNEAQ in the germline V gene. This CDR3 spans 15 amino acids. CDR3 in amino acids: CASSLGSRVRKTQYF. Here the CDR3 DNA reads TGTGCCAGCAGCTTGGGTTCCAGGGTTCGAAAGACCCAGTACTTC. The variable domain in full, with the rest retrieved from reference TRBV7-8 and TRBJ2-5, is GAGVSQSPRYKVAKRGQDVALRCDPISGHVSLFWYQQALGQGPEFLTYFQNEAQLDKSGLPSDRFFAERPEGSVSTLKIQRTQQEDSAVYLCASSLGSRVRKTQYFGPGTRLLVL.

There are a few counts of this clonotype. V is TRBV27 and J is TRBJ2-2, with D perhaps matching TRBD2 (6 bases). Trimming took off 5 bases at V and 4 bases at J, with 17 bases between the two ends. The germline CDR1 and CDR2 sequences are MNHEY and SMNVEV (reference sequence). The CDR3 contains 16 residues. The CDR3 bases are TGTGCCAGCAGTCCCCGCCGGGAGATCGGCACCGGGGAGCTGTTTTTT. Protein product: CASSPRREIGTGELFF.

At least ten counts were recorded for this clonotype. CDR3 protein: CASSQHAGQLLYQETQYF. The CDR3 DNA reads TGTGCCAGCAGCCAACATGCAGGCCAACTTTTGTACCAAGAGACCCAGTACTTC. The rearrangement uses TRBV14 and TRBJ2-5, with D uncertain. V lost 2 bases, J lost 0 bases, and 19 bases lay in between. Germline V lookup: CDR1 SGHDN, CDR2 FVKESK. The CDR3 length is 18 residues.

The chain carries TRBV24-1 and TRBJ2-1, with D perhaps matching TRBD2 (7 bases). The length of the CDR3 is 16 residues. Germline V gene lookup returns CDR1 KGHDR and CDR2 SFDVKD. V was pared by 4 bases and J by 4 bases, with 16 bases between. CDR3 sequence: CATSEPRGGTYNEQFF. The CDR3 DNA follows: TGTGCCACCAGTGAGCCGAGGGGGGGTACTTACAATGAGCAGTTCTTC.

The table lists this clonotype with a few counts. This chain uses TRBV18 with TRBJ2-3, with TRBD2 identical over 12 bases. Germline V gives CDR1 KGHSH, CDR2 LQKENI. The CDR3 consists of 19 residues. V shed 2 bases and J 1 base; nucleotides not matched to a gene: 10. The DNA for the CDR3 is TGTGCCAGCTCACCATCACTAGCGGGAGGAACTCCTCGCACAGATACGCAGTATTTT. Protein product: CASSPSLAGGTPRTDTQYF. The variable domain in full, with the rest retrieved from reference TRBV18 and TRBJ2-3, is NAGVMQNPRHLVRRRGQEARLRCSPMKGHSHVYWYRQLPEEGLKFMVYLQKENIIDESGMPKERFSAEFPKEGPSILRIQQVVRGDSAAYFCASSPSLAGGTPRTDTQYFGPGTRLTVL.

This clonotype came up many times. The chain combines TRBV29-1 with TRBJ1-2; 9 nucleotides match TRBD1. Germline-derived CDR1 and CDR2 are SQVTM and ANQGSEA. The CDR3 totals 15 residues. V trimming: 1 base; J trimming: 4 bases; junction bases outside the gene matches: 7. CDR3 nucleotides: TGCAGCGTTGAAGCCTGGACAGGGGACATCTATGGCTACACCTTC. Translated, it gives CSVEAWTGDIYGYTF.

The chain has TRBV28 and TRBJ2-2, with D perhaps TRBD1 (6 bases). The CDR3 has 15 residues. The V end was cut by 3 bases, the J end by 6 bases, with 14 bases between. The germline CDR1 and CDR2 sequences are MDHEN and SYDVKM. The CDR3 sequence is CASSFTGRRPGELFF. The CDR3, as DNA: TGTGCCAGCAGTTTCACAGGGAGAAGACCCGGGGAGCTGTTTTTT.

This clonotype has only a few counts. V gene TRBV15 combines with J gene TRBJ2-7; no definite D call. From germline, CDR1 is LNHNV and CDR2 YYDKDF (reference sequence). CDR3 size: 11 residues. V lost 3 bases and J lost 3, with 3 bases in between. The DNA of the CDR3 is TGTGCCACCAGCAGCGACTACGAGCAGTACTTC. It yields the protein CATSSDYEQYF.

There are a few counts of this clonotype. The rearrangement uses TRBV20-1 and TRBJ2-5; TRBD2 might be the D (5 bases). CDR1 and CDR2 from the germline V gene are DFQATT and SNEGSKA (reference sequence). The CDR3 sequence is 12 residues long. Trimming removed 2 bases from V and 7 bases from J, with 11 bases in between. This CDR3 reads CSARPTLATQYF. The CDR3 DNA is TGCAGTGCTAGACCCACCCTAGCGACCCAGTACTTC.

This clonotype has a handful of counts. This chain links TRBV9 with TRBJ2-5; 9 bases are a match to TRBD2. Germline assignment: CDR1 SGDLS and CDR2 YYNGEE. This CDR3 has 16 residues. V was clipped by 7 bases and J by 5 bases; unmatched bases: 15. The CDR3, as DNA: TGTGCCAGCCGCCGTGCGGGGGGGTATGGCACCGAGACCCAGTACTTC. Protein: CASRRAGGYGTETQYF.

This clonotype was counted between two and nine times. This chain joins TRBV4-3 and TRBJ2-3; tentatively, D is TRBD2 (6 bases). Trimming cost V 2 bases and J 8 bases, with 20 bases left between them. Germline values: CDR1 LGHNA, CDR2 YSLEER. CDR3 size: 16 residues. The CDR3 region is CASSQSGLLGMGTQYF. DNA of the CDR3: TGCGCCAGCAGCCAATCGGGACTCCTTGGGATGGGTACGCAGTATTTT.

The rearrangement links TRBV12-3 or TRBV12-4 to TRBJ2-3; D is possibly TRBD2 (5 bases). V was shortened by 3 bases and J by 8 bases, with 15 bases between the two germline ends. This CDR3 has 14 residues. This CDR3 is CASSFQSRGGTQYF. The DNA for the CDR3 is TGTGCCAGCAGTTTCCAAAGCCGAGGAGGTACGCAGTATTTT.

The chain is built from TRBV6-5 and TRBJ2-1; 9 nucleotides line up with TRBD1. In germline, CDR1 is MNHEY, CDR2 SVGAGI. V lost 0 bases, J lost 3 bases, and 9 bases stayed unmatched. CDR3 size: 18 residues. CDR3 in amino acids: CASSYSGTGIVLYNEQFF. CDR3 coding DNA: TGTGCCAGCAGTTACTCGGGGACAGGGATTGTCCTCTACAATGAGCAGTTCTTC.

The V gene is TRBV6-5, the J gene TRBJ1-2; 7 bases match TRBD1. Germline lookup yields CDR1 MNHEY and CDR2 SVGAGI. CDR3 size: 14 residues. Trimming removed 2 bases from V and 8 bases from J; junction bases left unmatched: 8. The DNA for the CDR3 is TGTGCCAGCAGTTACAGAGGGGGCTTTCAGGGCTACACCTTC. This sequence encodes CASSYRGGFQGYTF.

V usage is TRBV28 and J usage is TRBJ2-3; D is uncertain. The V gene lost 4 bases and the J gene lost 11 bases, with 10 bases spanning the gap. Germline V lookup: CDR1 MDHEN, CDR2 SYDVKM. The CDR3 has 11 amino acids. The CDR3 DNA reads TGTGCCAGCAGTTCCGCTCATATGCAGTATTTT. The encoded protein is CASSSAHMQYF.

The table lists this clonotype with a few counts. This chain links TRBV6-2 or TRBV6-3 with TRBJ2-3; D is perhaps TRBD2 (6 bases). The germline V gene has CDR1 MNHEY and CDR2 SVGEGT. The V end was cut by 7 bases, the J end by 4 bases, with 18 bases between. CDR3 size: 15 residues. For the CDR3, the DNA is TGTGCCAGCACGCGGTCCGGGAGACGGGCAGATACGCAGTATTTT. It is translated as CASTRSGRRADTQYF.

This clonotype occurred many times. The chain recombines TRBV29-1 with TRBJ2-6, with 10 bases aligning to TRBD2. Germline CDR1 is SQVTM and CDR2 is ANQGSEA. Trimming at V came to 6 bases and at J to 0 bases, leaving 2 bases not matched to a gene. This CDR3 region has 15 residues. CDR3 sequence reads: CSVAGGTSGANVLTF. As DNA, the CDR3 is TGCAGCGTAGCGGGAGGGACCTCTGGGGCCAACGTCCTGACTTTC. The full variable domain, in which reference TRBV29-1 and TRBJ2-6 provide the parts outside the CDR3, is SAVISQKPSRDICQRGTSLTIQCQVDSQVTMMFWYRQQPGQSLTLIATANQGSEATYESGFVIDKFPISRPNLTFSTLTVSNMSPEDSSIYLCSVAGGTSGANVLTFGAGSRLTVL.

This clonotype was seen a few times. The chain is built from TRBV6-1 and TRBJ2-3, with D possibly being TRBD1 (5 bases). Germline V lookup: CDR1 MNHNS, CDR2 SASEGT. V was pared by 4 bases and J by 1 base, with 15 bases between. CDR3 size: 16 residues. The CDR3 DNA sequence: TGTGCCAGCAGTGTTAAGGGGTGGGCCGGCACAGATACGCAGTATTTT. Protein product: CASSVKGWAGTDTQYF.

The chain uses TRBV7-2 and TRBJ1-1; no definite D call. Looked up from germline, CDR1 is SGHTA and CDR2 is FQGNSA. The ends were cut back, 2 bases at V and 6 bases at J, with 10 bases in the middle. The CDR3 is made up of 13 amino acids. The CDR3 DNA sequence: TGTGCCAGCAGCTTACAATCCCCCTCTGAAGCTTTCTTT. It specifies CASSLQSPSEAFF. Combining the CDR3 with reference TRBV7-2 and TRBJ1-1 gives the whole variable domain GAGVSQSPSNKVTEKGKDVELRCDPISGHTALYWYRQSLGQGLEFLIYFQGNSAPDKSGLPSDRFSAERTGGSVSTLTIQRTQQEDSAVYLCASSLQSPSEAFFGQGTRLTVV.

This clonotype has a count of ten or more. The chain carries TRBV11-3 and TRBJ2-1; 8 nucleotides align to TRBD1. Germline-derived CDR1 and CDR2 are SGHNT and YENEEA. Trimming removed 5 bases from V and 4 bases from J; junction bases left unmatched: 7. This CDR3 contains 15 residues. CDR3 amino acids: CASSRDRWSYNEQFF. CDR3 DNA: TGTGCCAGCAGCCGGGACAGGTGGAGTTACAATGAGCAGTTCTTC.

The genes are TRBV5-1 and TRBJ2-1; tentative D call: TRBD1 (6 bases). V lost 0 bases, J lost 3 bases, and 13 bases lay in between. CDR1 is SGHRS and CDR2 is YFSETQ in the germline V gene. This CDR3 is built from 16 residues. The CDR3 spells CASSLAGTLYYNEQFF. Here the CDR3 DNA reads TGCGCCAGCAGCTTGGCCGGGACACTCTACTACAATGAGCAGTTCTTC. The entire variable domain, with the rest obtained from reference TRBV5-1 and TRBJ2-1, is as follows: KAGVTQTPRYLIKTRGQQVTLSCSPISGHRSVSWYQQTPGQGLQFLFEYFSETQRNKGNFPGRFSGRQFSNSRSEMNVSTLELGDSALYLCASSLAGTLYYNEQFFGPGTRLTVL.